The rows below give T cell receptor beta chains drawn from one sample of a study of a mutant IDH1 vaccine in newly diagnosed glioma. Antigen specificity for these receptors is unknown. The table came from immunoSEQ multiplex PCR; TCRdb's copy has only in-frame clones and leaves some out. This repertoire shows about 41,000 clones, 78% found once; its top ten account for approximately 6.8%. This sample comprised PBMCs, obtained from a glioma patient whose treatment included an IDH1 peptide vaccine. These TCRs come from a woman between 40 and 50 years old with glioma. Some clones in this sample may be carry-over from other donors' samples. Each CDR3 is given with its conserved first and last residue. The order of the fields is V gene, J gene, clone size, D gene, CDR3 protein, CDR3 DNA. A D gene is named only where the DNA matches it firmly. The size entry is marked missing in some rows and otherwise reads once, few, many or a size class.

TRBV5-8	TRBJ1-2	.	.	CASSRVGGYGYTF	TGTGCCAGCTCCCGGGTGGGTGGATATGGCTACACCTTC
TRBV19	TRBJ2-7	.	TRBD1	CASRTGDEQYF	TGTGCCAGCAGGACAGGGGACGAGCAGTACTTC
TRBV7-2	TRBJ2-5	.	.	CASSSVGTEQETQYF	TGTGCCAGCAGCTCGGTGGGGACGGAACAAGAGACCCAGTACTTC
TRBV4-3	TRBJ2-7	few	TRBD1	CASSLGQGVTAYYEQYF	TGCGCCAGCAGCCTAGGACAGGGGGTGACGGCTTACTACGAGCAGTACTTC
TRBV6-5	TRBJ1-1	.	.	CASSYSGIGRNTEAFF	TGTGCCAGCAGTTATTCAGGGATAGGGCGGAACACTGAAGCTTTCTTT
TRBV7-9	TRBJ1-2	once	TRBD1	CASSLALRDSGFNYGYTF	TGTGCCAGCAGCTTAGCGCTGAGGGACAGTGGGTTTAACTATGGCTACACCTTC
TRBV7-2	TRBJ2-3	once	TRBD1	CASSPDRGDTQYF	TGTGCCAGCAGCCCCGACAGGGGAGATACGCAGTATTTT
TRBV29-1	TRBJ1-3	.	.	CSVEEGARGTIYF	TGCAGCGTTGAAGAGGGGGCAAGAGGGACCATATATTTT
TRBV5-1	TRBJ1-6	.	TRBD1	CASSFQGEYNSPLHF	TGCGCCAGCAGCTTCCAGGGGGAGTATAATTCACCCCTCCACTTT
TRBV7-9	TRBJ2-2	.	.	CASSPQVGGANTGELFF	TGTGCCAGCAGCCCCCAGGTAGGGGGGGCGAACACCGGGGAGCTGTTTTTT
TRBV6-5	TRBJ2-2	once	.	CASSYSSPGFSGELFF	TGTGCCAGCAGTTACTCGAGCCCAGGCTTCTCCGGGGAGCTGTTTTTT
TRBV5-6	TRBJ2-2	.	.	CASSLADHTGELFF	TGTGCCAGCAGCTTGGCTGATCACACCGGGGAGCTGTTTTTT
TRBV5-1	TRBJ2-3	.	.	CASSLDLTDTQYF	TGCGCCAGCAGCTTGGATTTAACAGATACGCAGTATTTT
TRBV7-9	TRBJ1-4	.	.	CASSFGDSTNEKLFF	TGTGCCAGCAGCTTCGGGGACTCAACTAATGAAAAACTGTTTTTT
TRBV2	TRBJ2-2	.	.	CASSAGIGELFF	TGTGCCAGCAGTGCGGGTATCGGGGAGCTGTTTTTT
TRBV5-4	TRBJ2-6	.	.	CASTSGASGANVLTF	TGTGCCAGCACCTCCGGAGCCTCTGGGGCCAACGTCCTGACTTTC
TRBV10-3	TRBJ1-2	.	TRBD1	CAISSDREGKGYTF	TGTGCCATCAGTTCAGACAGGGAGGGGAAAGGCTACACCTTC
TRBV5-1	TRBJ2-5	few	.	CASSLSVPGTRQETQYF	TGCGCCAGCAGCTTGTCCGTTCCCGGGACTCGCCAAGAGACCCAGTACTTC
TRBV21-1	TRBJ1-2	.	.	CASSKGAVF	TGTGCCAGCAGCAAAGGGGCCGTCTTC
TRBV27	TRBJ2-7	.	.	CASSLRLATIYEQYF	TGTGCCAGCAGTTTGCGTCTAGCAACGATCTACGAGCAGTACTTC
TRBV19	TRBJ2-7	.	TRBD2	CASSPRGIGEQYF	TGTGCCAGTAGTCCGCGGGGGATAGGCGAGCAGTACTTC
TRBV20-1	TRBJ1-2	.	.	CSASSGGGYTF	TGCAGTGCTAGCTCTGGGGGCGGCTACACCTTC
TRBV10-3	TRBJ2-3	.	TRBD2	CAMGMGGSTDTQYF	TGTGCCATGGGGATGGGGGGGAGCACAGATACGCAGTATTTT
TRBV19	TRBJ1-1	.	.	CASSIGASYFSEAFF	TGTGCCAGTAGTATAGGGGCATCTTACTTCTCTGAAGCTTTCTTT
TRBV18	TRBJ2-5	.	.	CASSPFAETQYF	TGTGCCAGCTCACCCTTCGCAGAGACCCAGTACTTC
TRBV5-6	TRBJ2-3	few	.	CASSLAVTGHTDTQYF	TGTGCCAGCAGCTTGGCCGTAACAGGACACACAGATACGCAGTATTTT